These 20 T cell receptor beta chains originate from one sample sequenced in a study of T cells in Graves' hyperthyroidism and ophthalmopathy (dated by TCRdb to about 2019). The library was obtained by multiplex PCR. For sequencing, an Illumina HiSeq 2000 was employed. Amplification of TCR beta CDR3 regions was carried out from RNA transcripts. For the first round of RT-PCR on the TCR CDR3, the HTBI primer set was used together with the Qiagen OneStep RT-PCR kit. The public reads were reanalyzed by TCRdb: fastp trimming at Q25, MiXCR alignment, in-frame beta chains only. Merged by CDR3 protein, the rows form single entries marked with the most common genes and DNA. This sample lists 89,000 or so distinct CDR3 sequences; around 42% were detected once. Jointly, the top ten make up about 9.4% of the sample. The sequenced sample consisted of peripheral blood or thyroid tissue (not recorded which). The receptors were gathered from a woman in her 30s with Graves' hyperthyroidism.

This clonotype appeared many times. V usage is TRBV15 and J usage is TRBJ2-3; D is unresolved. The V end was cut by 0 bases, the J end by 0 bases, with 13 bases between. The CDR3 is 17 amino acids. Germline assignment: CDR1 LNHNV and CDR2 YYDKDF (reference sequence). CDR3 protein: CATSRDFRRRSTDTQYF. In DNA form, the CDR3 reads TGTGCCACCAGCAGAGATTTTCGTAGAAGGAGCACAGATACGCAGTATTTT.

The table lists this clonotype with many counts. CDR3 sequence: CASSLRGAETQYF. The CDR3 nucleotides read TGTGCCAGCAGCCTGCGGGGGGCAGAGACCCAGTACTTC. This chain joins TRBV7-2 and TRBJ2-5; 8 nucleotides agree with TRBD2. The germline V gene encodes CDR1 SGHTA and CDR2 FQGNSA. Unmatched junction bases numbered 3, after V lost 5 bases and J lost 4 bases. The CDR3 runs to 13 residues.

This sequence joins TRBV5-1 and TRBJ1-2; 8 positions agree with TRBD1. V lost 4 bases to trimming and J lost 4 bases; unmatched junction nucleotides: 6. The V gene's germline CDR1 is SGHRS and CDR2 YFSETQ. The CDR3 sequence is 14 residues long. The CDR3 sequence: CASSPTTGAYGYTF. The DNA of the CDR3 is TGCGCCAGCAGCCCCACGACAGGGGCCTATGGCTACACCTTC.

This clonotype has ten or more counts. This CDR3 is CASSLDGSYGYTF. The CDR3 bases are TGTGCCAGCAGCTTGGACGGAAGCTATGGCTACACCTTC. This rearrangement joins TRBV7-2 to TRBJ1-2; D remains ambiguous. This CDR3 has 13 amino acids. The germline CDR1 and CDR2 sequences are SGHTA and FQGNSA. The germline V and J ends were trimmed by 3 bases and 4 bases, with 9 bases remaining between them.

This clonotype was observed many times. The chain has TRBV12-3 or TRBV12-4 and TRBJ2-7; the match to TRBD2 covers 11 bases. V shed 4 bases and J 13 bases; nucleotides not matched to a gene: 9. The CDR3 consists of 13 residues. The DNA of the CDR3 is TGTGCCAGCAGTTCCAAGGGACTAGCGGACTCCTACTTC. The encoded protein is CASSSKGLADSYF.

This chain connects TRBV7-3 to TRBJ2-7; 8 nucleotides agree with TRBD2. The length of the CDR3 is 15 residues. Germline values: CDR1 SGHTA, CDR2 FQGTGA. With 8 bases clipped from V and 3 bases from J, the junction kept 12 bases outside the gene matches. The CDR3 loop is CASGPQNGRVYEQYF. CDR3 DNA: TGTGCCAGCGGCCCACAAAACGGGAGGGTCTACGAGCAGTACTTC.

In regard to this clonotype: The CDR3 end shows no conserved phenylalanine or tryptophan, and so a read error is likely. The chain carries TRBV7-6 and TRBJ1-1, with no clear D. V shed 2 bases and J shed 4 bases, with 14 bases lying between them. Germline V lookup: CDR1 SGHVS, CDR2 FNYEAQ. The CDR3 spans 15 residues. This chain's CDR3 is CASSLLWSMSTEAFL. The CDR3, as DNA: TGTGCCAGCAGCTTACTCTGGTCGATGAGCACTGAAGCTTTCTTA.

In this sample, this clonotype turned up many times. The J gene is TRBJ1-4, the V gene TRBV2; tentatively, D is TRBD1 (5 bases). The CDR3 is 12 residues long. The ends were cut back, 6 bases at V and 8 bases at J, with 10 bases in the middle. Germline loops: CDR1 SNHLY, CDR2 FYNNEI. In nucleotides, the CDR3 is TGTGCCAGCAGGGACATACAGGAAAAACTGTTTTTT. It yields the protein CASRDIQEKLFF. Supplemented by reference TRBV2 and TRBJ1-4, the full variable domain reads EPEVTQTPSHQVTQMGQEVILRCVPISNHLYFYWYRQILGQKVEFLVSFYNNEISEKSEIFDDQFSVERPDGSNFTLKIRSTKLEDSAMYFCASRDIQEKLFFGSGTQLSVL.

With respect to this clonotype: At one boundary the junction diverges from the germline segment, which might be a read error. The chain joins TRBV7-9 to TRBJ2-7; D is uncertain. There are 12 residues in the CDR3. Germline V gives CDR1 SEHNR, CDR2 FQNEAQ (reference sequence). In nucleotides, the CDR3 is TGTGCCAGCGGCTTCCACGGCCGCCTACCGGACTTC. Protein: CASGFHGRLPDF. Full variable domain (missing parts from reference TRBV7-9 and TRBJ2-7): DTGVSQNPRHKITKRGQNVTFRCDPISEHNRLYWYRQTLGQGPEFLTYFQNEAQLEKSRLLSDRFSAERPKGSFSTLEIQRTEQGDSAMYLCASGFHGRLPDFGPGTRLTVT.

This clonotype showed up many times. This chain links TRBV28 with TRBJ2-5; 9 bases are a match to TRBD1. This CDR3 contains 14 residues. After removal of 3 bases from V and 6 bases from J, the junction contained 5 bases not matched to a gene. CDR1 is MDHEN, CDR2 SYDVKM, per germline. The CDR3 region is CASSFGTGRQTQYF. CDR3 DNA sequence: TGTGCCAGCAGTTTTGGGACAGGGCGACAGACCCAGTACTTC.

The J gene is TRBJ2-5, the V gene TRBV9, with D tentatively TRBD1 or TRBD2 (5 bases each). Germline V gene data show CDR1 as SGDLS and CDR2 as YYNGEE. The V and J ends lost 4 bases and 4 bases respectively, with 17 bases between them. The CDR3 covers 15 residues. The CDR3 spells CASSSSRGVAETQYF. DNA for the CDR3: TGTGCCAGCAGCAGTAGTAGGGGAGTGGCAGAGACCCAGTACTTC.

This chain joins TRBV12-3 or TRBV12-4 and TRBJ2-1; 11 nucleotides line up with TRBD2. V shed 3 bases, J shed 9 bases, and the junction held 7 bases outside the gene matches. The CDR3 sequence is 15 residues long. CDR3 loop: CASSFPSGRSVEQFF. In DNA form, the CDR3 reads TGTGCCAGCAGTTTTCCTAGCGGGAGGAGTGTTGAGCAGTTCTTC.

This clonotype was seen a single time. A single base separates this from a much larger clone, so it may be a read error. This likely comes from a read error, as the CDR3 has no conserved phenylalanine or tryptophan at its end. The chain recombines TRBV28 with TRBJ1-4; D not certain. The CDR3 loop spans 14 amino acids. The V gene's germline CDR1 is MDHEN and CDR2 SYDVKM. V was shortened by 7 bases and J by 0 bases, with 9 bases between the two germline ends. Here the CDR3 reads CASTEIATNEKLFL. Written as DNA, the CDR3 is TGTGCCAGCACAGAGATTGCAACTAATGAAAAACTGTTTCTT.

The rearrangement links TRBV5-1 to TRBJ1-5; 7 bases are shared with TRBD1. The CDR3 is 13 residues long. V trimming: 4 bases; J trimming: 14 bases; junction bases outside the gene matches: 12. Looked up from germline, CDR1 is SGHRS and CDR2 is YFSETQ. The DNA for the CDR3 is TGCGCCAGCAGCGGACAGGCGCGTAGGTCCGAGCATTTT. Its protein product is CASSGQARRSEHF.

The chain recombines TRBV29-1 with TRBJ2-7; 13 bases are shared with TRBD2. Trimming cost V 8 bases and J 4 bases; bases outside gene matches: 8. Germline V gene lookup returns CDR1 SQVTM and CDR2 ANQGSEA. The CDR3 length is 14 residues. CDR3 amino acids: CSLGTSGNRYEQYF. As DNA, the CDR3 is TGCAGCTTAGGGACTAGCGGGAATAGGTACGAGCAGTACTTC.

This clonotype was observed a single time. The chain links TRBV9 to TRBJ1-6, with 7 positions matching TRBD1. From germline, CDR1 is SGDLS and CDR2 YYNGEE. This CDR3 contains 14 residues. After removal of 2 bases from V and 7 bases from J, the junction contained 3 bases not matched to a gene. Here the CDR3 reads CASSVGQPNSPLHF. In DNA, the CDR3 is TGTGCCAGCAGCGTGGGACAGCCGAATTCACCCCTCCACTTT.

Ten or more counts support this clonotype. The genes are TRBV13 and TRBJ2-7; no reliable D call. The CDR3 extends over 14 amino acids. Germline V gene sequence: CDR1 PRHDT, CDR2 FYEKMQ (reference sequence). V was cut by 0 bases and J by 3 bases, with 9 bases left in between. CDR3 nucleotide sequence: TGTGCCAGCAGCTTAGGTCAAAATCGCTACGAGCAGTACTTC. The encoded protein is CASSLGQNRYEQYF.

This clonotype was counted ten times or more. This sequence joins TRBV5-1 and TRBJ1-3; maybe TRBD1 (6 bases). Per germline, CDR1 SGHRS and CDR2 YFSETQ. V lost 0 bases to trimming and J lost 0 bases, with 13 bases between them. This CDR3 is built from 17 residues. Written as DNA, the CDR3 is TGCGCCAGCAGCTTGGACAGGGAGACGAGCTCTGGAAACACCATATATTTT. It is translated as CASSLDRETSSGNTIYF. The full variable domain, rest sourced from reference TRBV5-1 and TRBJ1-3, is KAGVTQTPRYLIKTRGQQVTLSCSPISGHRSVSWYQQTPGQGLQFLFEYFSETQRNKGNFPGRFSGRQFSNSRSEMNVSTLELGDSALYLCASSLDRETSSGNTIYFGEGSWLTVV.

This clonotype has ten or more counts. The V and J genes are TRBV12-3 or TRBV12-4 and TRBJ2-2; TRBD1 agrees at 9 bases. The J segment lost 6 bases and the V segment lost 3 bases, leaving 8 bases of the junction unmatched. The CDR3 extends over 16 amino acids. CDR3 in amino acids: CASSFRDRVKAGELFF. In DNA form, the CDR3 reads TGTGCCAGCAGTTTTCGGGACAGGGTAAAGGCCGGGGAGCTGTTTTTT.

On this clonotype: The DNA is omitted, as the CDR3 cannot be located on it reliably, and the CDR3 follows TCRdb's listing. This rearrangement joins TRBV12-3 or TRBV12-4 to TRBJ2-5; the DNA was not compared with TRBD2, the D call given in the table. The CDR3 spans 20 amino acids, including both terminal residues. The CDR3 here is CASRPATNEKLFFGSGTQHF.